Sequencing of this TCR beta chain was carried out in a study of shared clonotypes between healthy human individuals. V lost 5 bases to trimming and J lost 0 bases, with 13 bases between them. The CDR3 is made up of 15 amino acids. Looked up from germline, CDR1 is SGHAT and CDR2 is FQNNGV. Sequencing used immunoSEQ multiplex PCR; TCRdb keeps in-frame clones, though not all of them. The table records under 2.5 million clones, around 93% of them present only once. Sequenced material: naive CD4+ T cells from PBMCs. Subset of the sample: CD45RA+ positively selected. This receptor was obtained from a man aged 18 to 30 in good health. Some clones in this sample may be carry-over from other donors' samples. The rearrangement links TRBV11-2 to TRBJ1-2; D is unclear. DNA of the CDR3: TGTGCCAGCAGCGACGGACGGCTCTCTAACTATGGCTACACCTTC. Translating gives CASSDGRLSNYGYTF.